The text below deals with one TCR beta chain. Its antigen is not known. The data originate from a study of cytotoxic CD8 clonotypes in ibrutinib-treated CLL. Background on the study: In all, about a dozen patients were relapsed/refractory, some 14 were treatment-naive and 17 were IGHV unmutated.

Study-wide findings and caveats: Clonality was higher at ibrutinib response and returned toward baseline at progression.

Measured with immunoSEQ multiplex PCR; TCRdb has only the in-frame clones, and not every one. This table has hundreds of thousands of clones, 60% to 75% appearing once. With V trimmed by 5 bases and J by 8 bases, 8 bases remained unmatched. The CDR3 loop spans 13 amino acids. Germline-derived CDR1 and CDR2 are SGHTA and FQGNSA. The chain couples TRBV7-2 to TRBJ1-2; 7 bases line up with TRBD1. This sample comprised PBMCs, obtained after 24 months of ibrutinib treatment. This clonotype was obtained from a human donor with chronic lymphocytic leukemia. The CDR3 here is CASSRTGLGGYTF. The CDR3 DNA reads as TGTGCCAGCAGCCGGACAGGACTAGGGGGCTACACCTTC.